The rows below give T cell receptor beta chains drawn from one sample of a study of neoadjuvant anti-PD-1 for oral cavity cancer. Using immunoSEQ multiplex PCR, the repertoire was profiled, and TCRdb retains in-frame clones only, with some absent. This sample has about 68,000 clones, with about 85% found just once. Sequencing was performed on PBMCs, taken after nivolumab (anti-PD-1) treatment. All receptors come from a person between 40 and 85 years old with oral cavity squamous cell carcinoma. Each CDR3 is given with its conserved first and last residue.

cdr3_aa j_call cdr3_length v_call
CAWKDGDNQPQHF TRBJ1-5 13 TRBV30
CASSLGEGVGTEAFF TRBJ1-1 15 TRBV27
CASKPDPQGSTGELFF TRBJ2-2 16 TRBV6-4
CASSPGHPMYYEQYF TRBJ2-7 15 TRBV6-5
CAISESTGGSYNEQFF TRBJ2-1 16 TRBV10-3
CASSQTIGDRGQHEQYF TRBJ2-7 17 TRBV9
CSAAGQVAF TRBJ1-2 9 TRBV20-1
CAISESRESYNEQFF TRBJ2-1 15 TRBV10-3
CASSLLAGSTGELFF TRBJ2-2 15 TRBV9
CASSPDSAGTGELFF TRBJ2-2 15 TRBV5-1
CASSRQDRVVSEAFF TRBJ1-1 15 TRBV9
CASSSGQGVWNEQFF TRBJ2-1 15 TRBV5-6
CSVGQGLAGGVPYEQYF TRBJ2-7 17 TRBV29-1
CASSSDRGAYGYTF TRBJ1-2 14 TRBV11-2
CSAAPGGEQYF TRBJ2-7 11 TRBV20-1
CASSDGAGKTQYF TRBJ2-5 13 TRBV7-2
CASSELGTGYNEQFF TRBJ2-1 15 TRBV25-1
CASSSGRLNEKLFF TRBJ1-4 14 TRBV19
CASTQFTGTNTGELFF TRBJ2-2 16 TRBV6-6
CASSLGTSGSFSYEQYF NA 17 TRBV5-4
CAISVGRYFYEQYF TRBJ2-7 14 TRBV10-3
CASRRADIYNEQFF TRBJ2-1 14 TRBV19
CATGRVGELFF TRBJ2-2 11 TRBV27
CASRDTSYSNQPQHF TRBJ1-5 15 TRBV6-1
CASSEFATADSNQPQHF TRBJ1-5 17 TRBV6-1
CASSTTGVGNQPQHF TRBJ1-5 15 TRBV7-8
CASRWGSEETQYF TRBJ2-5 13 TRBV6-5
CASSPRTGGADEAFF TRBJ1-1 15 TRBV7-9
CASRPLQPDFNQPQHF TRBJ1-5 16 TRBV19
CASIERQGALSGANVLTF TRBJ2-6 18 TRBV19
CSVVGSGRETQYF TRBJ2-5 13 TRBV29-1
CASSLDAVVGQGIGETQYF TRBJ2-5 19 TRBV5-1
CASSLGDTAPYEQYF TRBJ2-7 15 TRBV5-6
CASSQSGRGETQYF TRBJ2-5 14 TRBV6-6
CASRNWAGTYNEQFF TRBJ2-1 15 TRBV2
CASSLRTGNNQPQHF TRBJ1-5 15 TRBV5-6